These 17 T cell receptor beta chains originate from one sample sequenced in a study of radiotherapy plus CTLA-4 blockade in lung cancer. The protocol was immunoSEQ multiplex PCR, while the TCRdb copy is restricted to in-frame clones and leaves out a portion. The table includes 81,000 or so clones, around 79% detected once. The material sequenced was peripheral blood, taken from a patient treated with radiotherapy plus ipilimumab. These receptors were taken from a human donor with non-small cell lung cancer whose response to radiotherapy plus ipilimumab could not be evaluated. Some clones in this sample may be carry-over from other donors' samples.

CDR3 nucleotides: TGCGCCAGCAGCCGAATGGGCTCGTACCAAGAGACCCAGTACTTC. Amino acid sequence: CASSRMGSYQETQYF. The rearrangement joins TRBV5-1 to TRBJ2-5, with D uncertain. Trimming took 4 bases from V and 0 from J, leaving 13 bases between them. This CDR3 is built from 15 residues. CDR1 is SGHRS, CDR2 YFSETQ, per germline.

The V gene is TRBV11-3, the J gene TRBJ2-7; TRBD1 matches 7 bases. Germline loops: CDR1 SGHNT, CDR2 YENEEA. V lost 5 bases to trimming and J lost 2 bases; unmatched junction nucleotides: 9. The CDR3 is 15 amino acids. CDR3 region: CASSTRQGSAYEQYF. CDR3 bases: TGTGCCAGCAGCACCCGACAGGGATCGGCCTACGAGCAGTACTTC.

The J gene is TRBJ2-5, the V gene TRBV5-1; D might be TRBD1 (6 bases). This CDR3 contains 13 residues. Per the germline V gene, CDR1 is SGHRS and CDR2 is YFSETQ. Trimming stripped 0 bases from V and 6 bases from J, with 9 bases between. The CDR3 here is CASSLVGDKTQYF. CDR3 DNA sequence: TGCGCCAGCAGCTTGGTCGGGGACAAGACCCAGTACTTC. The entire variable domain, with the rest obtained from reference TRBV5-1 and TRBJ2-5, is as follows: KAGVTQTPRYLIKTRGQQVTLSCSPISGHRSVSWYQQTPGQGLQFLFEYFSETQRNKGNFPGRFSGRQFSNSRSEMNVSTLELGDSALYLCASSLVGDKTQYFGPGTRLLVL.

The CDR3 coding sequence is TGCGCCAGCAGGTGGGATCAGACAGGTGGCTACACCTTC. Its protein is CASRWDQTGGYTF. The J gene is TRBJ1-2, the V gene TRBV5-1, with a tentative D call TRBD1 (6 bases). Per the germline V gene, CDR1 is SGHRS and CDR2 is YFSETQ. There are 13 residues in the CDR3. Deletions cut 5 bases from V and 7 bases from J, with 15 bases between.

In DNA form, the CDR3 reads TGCGCCAGCAGCCCAAGGGACAGCCATAACTATGGCTACACCTTC. Protein sequence: CASSPRDSHNYGYTF. The chain couples TRBV4-3 to TRBJ1-2, with 7 nucleotides matching TRBD1. The germline gives CDR1 LGHNA, CDR2 YSLEER. This CDR3 is built from 15 residues. V dropped 4 bases and J dropped 1; count of bases not matched to a gene: 6.

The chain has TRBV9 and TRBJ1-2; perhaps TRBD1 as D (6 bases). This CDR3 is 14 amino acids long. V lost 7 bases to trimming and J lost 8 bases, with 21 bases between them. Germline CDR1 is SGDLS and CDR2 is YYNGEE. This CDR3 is CASVKVQGPGGYTF. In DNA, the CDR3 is TGTGCCAGCGTGAAGGTGCAGGGGCCGGGGGGCTACACCTTC.

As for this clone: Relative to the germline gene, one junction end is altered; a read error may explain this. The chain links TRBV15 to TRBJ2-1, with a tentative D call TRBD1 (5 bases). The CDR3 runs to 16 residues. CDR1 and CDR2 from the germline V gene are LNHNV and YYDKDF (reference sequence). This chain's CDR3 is CATSRDGREGYDEQFF. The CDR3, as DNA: TGTGCCACCAGCAGAGATGGCAGGGAAGGCTACGATGAGCAGTTCTTC.

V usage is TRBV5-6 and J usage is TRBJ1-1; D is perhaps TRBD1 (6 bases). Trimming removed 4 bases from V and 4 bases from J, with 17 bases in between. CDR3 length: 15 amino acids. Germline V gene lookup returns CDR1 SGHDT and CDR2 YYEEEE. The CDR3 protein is CASSPSRGGGTEAFF. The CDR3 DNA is TGTGCCAGCAGCCCCAGTAGAGGGGGGGGCACTGAAGCTTTCTTT.

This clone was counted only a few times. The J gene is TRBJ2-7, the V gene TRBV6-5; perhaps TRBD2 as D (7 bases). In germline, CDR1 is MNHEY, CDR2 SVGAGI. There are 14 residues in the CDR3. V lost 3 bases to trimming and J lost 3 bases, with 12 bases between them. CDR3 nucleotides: TGTGCCAGCAGTTATGGGGGGGGCTTCTACGAGCAGTACTTC. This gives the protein CASSYGGGFYEQYF.

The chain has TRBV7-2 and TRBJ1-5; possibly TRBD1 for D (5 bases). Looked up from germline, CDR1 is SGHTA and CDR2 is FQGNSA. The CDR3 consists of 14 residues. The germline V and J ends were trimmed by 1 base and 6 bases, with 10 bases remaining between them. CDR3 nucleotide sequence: TGTGCCAGCAGCTTAGGGGGCGCCCCTCAGCCCCAGCATTTT. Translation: CASSLGGAPQPQHF.

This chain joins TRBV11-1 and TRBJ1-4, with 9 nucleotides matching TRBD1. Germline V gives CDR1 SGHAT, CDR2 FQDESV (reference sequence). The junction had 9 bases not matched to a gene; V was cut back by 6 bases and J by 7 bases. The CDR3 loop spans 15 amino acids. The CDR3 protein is CASSISQGAFEKLFF. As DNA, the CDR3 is TGTGCCAGCAGTATTTCACAGGGGGCTTTTGAAAAACTGTTTTTT.

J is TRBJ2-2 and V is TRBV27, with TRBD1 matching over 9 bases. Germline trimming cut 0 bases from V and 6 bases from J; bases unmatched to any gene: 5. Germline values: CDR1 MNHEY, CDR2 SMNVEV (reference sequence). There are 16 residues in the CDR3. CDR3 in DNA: TGTGCCAGCAGTTTATCGGGACAGGGTCCATCCGGGGAGCTGTTTTTT. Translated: CASSLSGQGPSGELFF.

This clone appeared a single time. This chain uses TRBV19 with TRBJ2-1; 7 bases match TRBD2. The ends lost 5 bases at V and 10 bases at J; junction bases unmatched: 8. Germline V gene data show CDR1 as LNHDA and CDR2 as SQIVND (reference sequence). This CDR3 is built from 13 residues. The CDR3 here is CASSPERGGEQFF. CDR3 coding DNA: TGTGCCAGTAGTCCCGAGCGGGGAGGGGAGCAGTTCTTC.

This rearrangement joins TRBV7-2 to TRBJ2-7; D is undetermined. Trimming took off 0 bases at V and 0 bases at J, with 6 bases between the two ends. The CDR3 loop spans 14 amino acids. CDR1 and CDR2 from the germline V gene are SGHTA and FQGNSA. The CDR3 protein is CASSLAPNSYEQYF. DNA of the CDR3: TGTGCCAGCAGCTTAGCCCCTAACTCCTACGAGCAGTACTTC.

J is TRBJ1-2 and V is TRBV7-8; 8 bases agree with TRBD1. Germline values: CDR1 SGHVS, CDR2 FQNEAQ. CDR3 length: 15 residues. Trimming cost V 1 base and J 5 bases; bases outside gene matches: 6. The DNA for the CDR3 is TGTGCCAGCAGCTTAGTGGACAGGGTAGGATATGGCTACACCTTC. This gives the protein CASSLVDRVGYGYTF.

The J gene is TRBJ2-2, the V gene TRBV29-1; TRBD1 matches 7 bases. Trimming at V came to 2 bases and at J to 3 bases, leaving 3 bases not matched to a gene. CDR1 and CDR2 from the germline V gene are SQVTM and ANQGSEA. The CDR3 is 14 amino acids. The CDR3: CSVERGLDTGELFF. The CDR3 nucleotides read TGCAGCGTTGAAAGGGGGCTGGACACCGGGGAGCTGTTTTTT.

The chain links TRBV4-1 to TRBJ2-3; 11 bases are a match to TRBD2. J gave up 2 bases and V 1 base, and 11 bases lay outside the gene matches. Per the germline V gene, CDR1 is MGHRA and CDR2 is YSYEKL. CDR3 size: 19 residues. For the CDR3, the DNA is TGCGCCAGCAGCCAAGTCGACGGGGCTAGCGGGGGGTCCACAGATACGCAGTATTTT. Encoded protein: CASSQVDGASGGSTDTQYF.